The clone carrying this T cell receptor beta chain was detected many times. This entry is derived from a study of molecular identifiers for immune sequencing clone quantification. Sorting isolated naive CD8 T cells as CD8+CD4-CCR7+CD45RA+ events. Trimming cost V 1 base and J 5 bases, with 13 bases left between them. Germline CDR1 SGHDT, CDR2 YYEEEE. This CDR3 spans 14 amino acids. MiXCR, applied by TCRdb to the PCR reads, yields one record per CDR3 protein. The table records 35,000 or so distinct CDR3 sequences, over 15% of them present only once. Material for sequencing was naive CD8+ T cells from blood, with Jurkat cell RNA spiked in. Sample subset: FACS-sorted CD8+CD4-CCR7+CD45RA+ naive T cells. V and J are TRBV5-6 and TRBJ2-7; D may be TRBD1 (6 bases). This sequence was found in a human donor in good health. Some libraries in this study had Jurkat cell RNA spiked in. CDR3 region: CASSLSQGSNEQYF. The CDR3, as DNA: TGTGCCAGCAGCTTGTCCCAGGGGAGCAACGAGCAGTACTTC.